The 12 T cell receptor beta chains given below trace back to one sample, sequenced in a study of CD8 T cells in Susac syndrome. Random hexamers primed reverse transcription of about 0.5 to 1 ug RNA. TCRdb redid the calling of the immunoSEQ multiplex PCR reads with MiXCR, one entry per CDR3 protein. The sample lists roughly 130,000 distinct CDR3 sequences; approximately 95% were seen once. Sequencing used CD4+ T cells from PBMCs. The source of these receptors is a human donor with multiple sclerosis.

The chain recombines TRBV27 with TRBJ1-5; TRBD1 is a possible D gene (6 bases). Between the trimmed V and J ends, which lost 6 bases and 5 bases, there was a span of 17 bases. The CDR3 runs 15 residues. The germline CDR1 and CDR2 sequences are MNHEY and SMNVEV (reference sequence). The CDR3 sequence is CASSQLWTAHQPQHF. The CDR3, as DNA: TGTGCCAGCAGCCAACTATGGACAGCTCATCAGCCCCAGCATTTT.

The chain is built from TRBV7-3 and TRBJ2-3; TRBD2 aligns across 8 bases. The CDR3 spans 15 residues. CDR1 SGHTA and CDR2 FQGTGA come from the germline V gene. J gave up 5 bases and V 0 bases, and 4 bases lay outside the gene matches. The CDR3: CASSLTGLARDTQYF. For the CDR3, the DNA is TGTGCCAGCAGCTTAACAGGACTAGCTCGAGATACGCAGTATTTT. The whole variable domain, remainder taken from reference TRBV7-3 and TRBJ2-3, is GAGVSQTPSNKVTEKGKYVELRCDPISGHTALYWYRQSLGQGPEFLIYFQGTGAADDSGLPNDRFFAVRPEGSVSTLKIQRTERGDSAVYLCASSLTGLARDTQYFGPGTRLTVL.

The CDR3 is CASSLTGGGETQYF. The CDR3 DNA follows: TGTGCCAGCAGTTTAACAGGGGGCGGGGAGACCCAGTACTTC. This rearrangement joins TRBV27 to TRBJ2-5; TRBD1 agrees at 9 bases. Germline assignment: CDR1 MNHEY and CDR2 SMNVEV (reference sequence). The ends lost 2 bases at V and 5 bases at J; junction bases unmatched: 3. The CDR3 extends over 14 amino acids.

CDR3 bases: TGCAGTGCTCGACGACCTCCCACTGGTGAGCAGTTCTTC. Protein sequence: CSARRPPTGEQFF. The chain recombines TRBV20-1 with TRBJ2-1, with unresolved D. Germline V gives CDR1 DFQATT, CDR2 SNEGSKA (reference sequence). The CDR3 totals 13 residues. Trimming removed 5 bases from V and 9 bases from J, with 17 bases in between.

The rearrangement uses TRBV4-1 and TRBJ2-7; D gene uncertain. V was shortened by 4 bases and J by 3 bases, with 16 bases between the two germline ends. The CDR3 runs to 15 residues. The germline V gene encodes CDR1 MGHRA and CDR2 YSYEKL. In nucleotides, the CDR3 is TGCGCCAGCAGCCTCACCCCCACTGGCCGCTACGAGCAGTACTTC. Translated: CASSLTPTGRYEQYF.

The chain couples TRBV30 to TRBJ2-4; D assignment may be TRBD1 or TRBD2 (5 bases each). The germline V gene has CDR1 GTSNPN and CDR2 SVGIG (reference sequence). Trimming cost V 5 bases and J 1 base, with 12 bases left between them. The CDR3 sequence is 14 residues long. CDR3 in DNA: TGTGCCTGGGTCCCCAGGGAGGCCAAAAACATTCAGTACTTC. Translated, it gives CAWVPREAKNIQYF.

V usage is TRBV7-9 and J usage is TRBJ1-6; D not resolved. Germline assignment: CDR1 SEHNR and CDR2 FQNEAQ (reference sequence). V dropped 1 base and J dropped 10 bases, with 14 bases sitting between them. This CDR3 is 15 amino acids long. The CDR3 spells CASSLGRVESSPLHF. In nucleotides, the CDR3 is TGTGCCAGCAGCTTAGGGCGGGTGGAAAGCTCACCCCTCCACTTT.

As to this clonotype: At one end, the junction sequence differs from germline, possibly due to a read error. This sequence joins TRBV30 and TRBJ2-3; the match to TRBD2 covers 8 bases. This CDR3 is built from 13 residues. Per the germline V gene, CDR1 is GTSNPN and CDR2 is SVGIG (reference sequence). The CDR3 sequence is CAWDTDSGGPLGF. DNA of the CDR3: TGTGCCTGGGATACCGACAGCGGGGGTCCCCTGGGTTTT.

The chain combines TRBV28 with TRBJ2-7; 12 bases map to TRBD2. The CDR3 is 15 residues long. Germline V gene data show CDR1 as MDHEN and CDR2 as SYDVKM. Germline trimming cut 4 bases from V and 3 bases from J; bases unmatched to any gene: 4. Written as DNA, the CDR3 is TGTGCCAGCAGTTCCCTAGCGGGAGGGCACTACGAGCAGTACTTC. Amino acid sequence: CASSSLAGGHYEQYF.

The chain recombines TRBV6-6 with TRBJ1-6, with 7 bases lining up with TRBD1. V dropped 7 bases and J dropped 7; count of bases not matched to a gene: 10. Germline-derived CDR1 and CDR2 are MNHNY and SVGAGI (reference sequence). CDR3 length: 15 residues. This chain's CDR3 is CASTMGQGGNSPLHF. CDR3 bases: TGTGCCAGCACGATGGGGCAGGGGGGGAATTCACCCCTCCACTTT.

The genes are TRBV7-6 and TRBJ2-6; no definite D call. The germline V gene encodes CDR1 SGHVS and CDR2 FNYEAQ. The CDR3 runs to 14 residues. Trimming cost V 1 base and J 2 bases, with 3 bases left between them. CDR3 protein: CASSLVAGANVLTF. In DNA, the CDR3 is TGTGCCAGCAGCTTAGTGGCTGGGGCCAACGTCCTGACTTTC.

V usage is TRBV29-1 and J usage is TRBJ2-1, with 9 nucleotides matching TRBD2. The CDR3 totals 15 residues. V lost 6 bases, J lost 7 bases, and 13 bases stayed unmatched. CDR1 and CDR2 (germline): SQVTM, ANQGSEA. The CDR3 loop is CSVALGSGSINEQFF. The CDR3 nucleotides read TGCAGCGTGGCCCTCGGTAGCGGGAGTATAAATGAGCAGTTCTTC.